Described below is a single TCR beta chain sequence and its context. Its antigen is unknown. This sample is part of a study of cytomegalovirus exposure and HLA in healthy donors. General observations from the study: The study flagged approximately 180 TCR beta chains as cytomegalovirus-associated.

CDR1 and CDR2 (germline): LGHNA, YNFKEQ. CDR3 length equals 16 residues. The V gene end was trimmed by 2 bases and the J gene end by 7 bases; junction bases not matched to a gene: 11. The primer mix had 60 Vbeta and 13 Jbeta primers. This table comes from immunoSEQ multiplex PCR, and its TCRdb copy is limited to in-frame clones, with some not included. The sample consists of tens of thousands of clones, less than 70% of them appearing once. This clonotype originated in a young woman in good health and CMV-seronegative. The genes are TRBV4-2 and TRBJ2-1, with 7 bases lining up with TRBD2. Sequenced: PBMCs. The chain's CDR3 is CASSQLTGLGGNEQFF. The CDR3 nucleotides are TGTGCCAGCAGCCAATTAACCGGACTCGGGGGGAATGAGCAGTTCTTC.